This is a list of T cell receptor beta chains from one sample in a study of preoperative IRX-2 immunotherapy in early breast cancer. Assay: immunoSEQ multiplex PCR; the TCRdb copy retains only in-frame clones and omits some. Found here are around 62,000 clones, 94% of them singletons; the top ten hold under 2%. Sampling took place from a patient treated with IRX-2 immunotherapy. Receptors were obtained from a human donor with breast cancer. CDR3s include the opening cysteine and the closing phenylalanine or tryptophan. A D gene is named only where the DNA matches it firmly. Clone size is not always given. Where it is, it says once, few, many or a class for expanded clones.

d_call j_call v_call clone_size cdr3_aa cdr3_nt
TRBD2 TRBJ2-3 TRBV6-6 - CASSPGTRGPYF TGTGCCAGCAGCCCCGGGACTAGAGGTCCGTATTTT
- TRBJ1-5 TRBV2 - CASSVEDIQPQHF TGTGCCAGCAGTGTAGAGGATATTCAGCCCCAGCATTTT
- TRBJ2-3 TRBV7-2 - CASSPTDTQYF TGTGCCAGCAGCCCTACAGATACGCAGTATTTT
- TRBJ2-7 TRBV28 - CASSVAGISNEQYF TGTGCCAGCAGTGTCGCAGGGATTTCCAACGAGCAGTACTTC
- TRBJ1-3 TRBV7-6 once CASSLGRSSGNTIYF TGTGCCAGCAGCCTCGGACGGAGCTCTGGAAACACCATATATTTT
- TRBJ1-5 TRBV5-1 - CASSLEPGVNQPQHF TGCGCCAGCAGCTTAGAGCCGGGGGTCAATCAGCCCCAGCATTTT
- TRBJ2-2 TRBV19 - CASRPTTYRRGTGELFF TGTGCCAGTCGCCCCACAACTTACCGAAGGGGCACCGGGGAGCTGTTTTTT
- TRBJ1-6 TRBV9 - CASSVELGVRINSPLHF TGTGCCAGCAGCGTAGAATTGGGAGTCCGAATTAATTCACCCCTCCACTTT
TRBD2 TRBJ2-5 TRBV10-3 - CAISESGRVRETQYF TGTGCCATCAGTGAAAGCGGGAGGGTTCGAGAGACCCAGTACTTC
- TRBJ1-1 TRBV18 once CASSPQVISTEAFF TGTGCCAGCTCACCACAGGTAATAAGCACTGAAGCTTTCTTT
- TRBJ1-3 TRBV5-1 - CASSLEGNTIYF TGCGCCAGCAGCTTGGAGGGAAACACCATATATTTT
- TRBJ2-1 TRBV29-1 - CSVEGVGEQFF TGCAGCGTTGAAGGGGTGGGGGAGCAGTTCTTC
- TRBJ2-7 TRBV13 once CASSTPRAGMYEQYF TGTGCCAGCAGCACCCCGCGGGCGGGGATGTACGAGCAGTACTTC
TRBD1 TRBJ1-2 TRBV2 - CASSEQITGTGMRF TGTGCCAGCAGTGAACAAATAACCGGGACAGGGATGCGCTTC
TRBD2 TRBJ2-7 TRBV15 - CATSSAQTSGVYEQYF TGTGCCACCAGCAGTGCCCAGACTAGCGGGGTCTACGAGCAGTACTTC
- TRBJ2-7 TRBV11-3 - CASSPMGGAPYEQYF TGTGCCAGCAGCCCCATGGGGGGGGCCCCCTACGAGCAGTACTTC
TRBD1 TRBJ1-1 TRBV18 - CASSQGGTEAFF TGTGCCAGCTCCCAGGGGGGCACTGAAGCTTTCTTT
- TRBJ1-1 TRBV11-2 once CASSSPAAGNTEAFF TGTGCCAGCAGCTCCCCGGCGGCGGGGAACACTGAAGCTTTCTTT
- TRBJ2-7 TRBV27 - CASRPTGRGYEQYF TGTGCCAGCAGGCCCACCGGCAGGGGCTACGAGCAGTACTTC
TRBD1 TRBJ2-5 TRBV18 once CASSQELNTGAETQYF TGTGCCAGCTCCCAAGAGCTAAATACAGGGGCGGAGACCCAGTACTTC
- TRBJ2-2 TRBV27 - CASSSLGGPYRITGELFF TGTGCCAGCAGTTCCCTGGGCGGCCCTTACAGGATCACCGGGGAGCTGTTTTTT
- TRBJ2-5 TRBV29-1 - CSVGGPSGETQYF TGCAGCGTTGGCGGCCCCTCCGGGGAGACCCAGTACTTC
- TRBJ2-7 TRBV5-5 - CASSTPSSYEQYF TGTGCCAGCAGCACCCCAAGCTCCTACGAGCAGTACTTC
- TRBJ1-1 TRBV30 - CAWREQAPTEAFF TGTGCCTGGAGGGAACAGGCGCCGACTGAAGCTTTCTTT
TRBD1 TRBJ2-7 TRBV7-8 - CASSLGTGPYEQYF TGTGCCAGCAGCTTAGGGACAGGGCCCTACGAGCAGTACTTC
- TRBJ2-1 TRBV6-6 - CASSLRGGEQFF TGTGCCAGCAGCCTCAGGGGGGGTGAGCAGTTCTTC
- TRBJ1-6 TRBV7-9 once CASSLGVAGNSPLHF TGTGCCAGCAGCTTAGGGGTGGCAGGGAATTCACCCCTCCACTTT
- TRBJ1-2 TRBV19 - CASYRDYGYTF TGTGCCAGTTACAGGGACTATGGCTACACCTTC
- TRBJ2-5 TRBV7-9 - CASSFVSLADRKETQYF TGTGCCAGCAGCTTTGTATCCCTAGCCGACAGAAAAGAGACCCAGTACTTC
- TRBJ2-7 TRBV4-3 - CASSQDLRLGANYEQYF TGCGCCAGCAGCCAAGATCTAAGGTTGGGGGCAAACTACGAGCAGTACTTC
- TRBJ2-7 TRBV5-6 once CASSLERYEQYF TGTGCCAGCAGCTTGGAACGGTACGAGCAGTACTTC
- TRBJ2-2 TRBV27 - CASSHWGYPNTGELFF TGTGCCAGCAGCCATTGGGGGTATCCGAACACCGGGGAGCTGTTTTTT
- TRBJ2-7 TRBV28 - CASMSQGTEPYEQYF TGTGCCAGCATGTCCCAGGGGACGGAACCCTACGAGCAGTACTTC
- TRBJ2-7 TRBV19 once CASSISGLSYEQYF TGTGCCAGTAGTATATCGGGGTTAAGCTACGAGCAGTACTTC
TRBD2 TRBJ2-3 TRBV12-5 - CASGLLLAGRTSSTDTQYF TGTGCTAGTGGTTTGCTTTTAGCGGGGAGAACTTCTAGCACAGATACGCAGTATTTT
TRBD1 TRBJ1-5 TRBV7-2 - CASSWDRGIHQPQHF TGTGCCAGCAGCTGGGACAGGGGAATTCATCAGCCCCAGCATTTT
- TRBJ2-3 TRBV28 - CASSLAQDHTDTQYF TGTGCCAGCAGTTTAGCCCAGGACCACACAGATACGCAGTATTTT
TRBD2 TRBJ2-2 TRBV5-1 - CASSLPGTSGSAGELFF TGCGCCAGCAGCTTACCAGGGACTAGCGGGAGTGCCGGGGAGCTGTTTTTT
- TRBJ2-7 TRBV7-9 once CASSIDGYEQYF TGTGCCAGCAGCATCGACGGCTACGAGCAGTACTTC
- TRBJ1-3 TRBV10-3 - CAISDIHSGNTIYF TGTGCCATCAGTGACATACACTCTGGAAACACCATATATTTT
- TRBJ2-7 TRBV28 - CAGRDTNSYEQYF TGTGCCGGCCGGGACACCAACTCCTACGAGCAGTACTTC
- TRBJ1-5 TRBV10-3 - CAISESIDVAQHF TGTGCCATCAGTGAGTCGATCGACGTGGCCCAGCATTTT
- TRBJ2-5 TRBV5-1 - CASSLVAGPAQETQYF TGCGCCAGCAGCTTGGTTGCGGGCCCGGCCCAAGAGACCCAGTACTTC
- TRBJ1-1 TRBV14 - CASSQYRGLNTEAFF TGTGCCAGCAGCCAATATCGGGGACTGAACACTGAAGCTTTCTTT
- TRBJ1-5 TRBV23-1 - CASRITLPNQPQHF TGCGCCAGCAGAATAACACTGCCGAATCAGCCCCAGCATTTT
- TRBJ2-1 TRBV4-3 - CASSRAFELSYNEQFF TGCGCCAGCAGCCGAGCCTTTGAGCTCTCCTACAATGAGCAGTTCTTC
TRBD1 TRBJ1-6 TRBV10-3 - CAISGGDRGRISPLHF TGTGCCATCAGTGGAGGTGACAGGGGGCGCATTTCACCCCTCCACTTT
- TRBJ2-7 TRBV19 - CASSRRGAPFYEQYF TGTGCCAGTAGTAGGAGAGGCGCGCCGTTCTACGAGCAGTACTTC
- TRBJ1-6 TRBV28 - CASSQGQSNSPLHF TGTGCCAGCAGCCAAGGACAGTCGAATTCACCCCTCCACTTT
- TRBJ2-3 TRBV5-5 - CASSFSFSTHTQYF TGTGCCAGCAGCTTTAGTTTCAGTACTCATACGCAGTATTTT
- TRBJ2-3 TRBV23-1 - CASSQAAPPSTDTQYF TGCGCCAGCAGTCAGGCCGCCCCACCTAGCACAGATACGCAGTATTTT
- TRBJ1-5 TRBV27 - CASNHHGVNQPQHF TGTGCCAGCAACCACCACGGGGTCAATCAGCCCCAGCATTTT
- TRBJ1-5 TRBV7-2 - CASSLTAWGQPQHF TGTGCCAGCAGCTTAACAGCATGGGGTCAGCCCCAGCATTTT
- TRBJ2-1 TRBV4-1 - CASSHLGGNEQFF TGCGCCAGCAGCCACCTAGGGGGGAATGAGCAGTTCTTC
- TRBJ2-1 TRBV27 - CASSLEGGSSYNEQFF TGTGCCAGCAGTTTAGAGGGGGGGAGCTCCTACAATGAGCAGTTCTTC
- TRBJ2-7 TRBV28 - CASISSYEQYF TGTGCCAGCATAAGCTCCTACGAGCAGTACTTC
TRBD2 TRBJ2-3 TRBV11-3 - CASSSSGARTDTQYF TGTGCCAGCAGCTCAAGCGGGGCCCGCACAGATACGCAGTATTTT
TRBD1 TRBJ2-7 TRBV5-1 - CASSQLGQGVGEQYF TGCGCCAGCAGCCAACTCGGACAGGGGGTAGGGGAGCAGTACTTC
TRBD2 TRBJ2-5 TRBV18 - CASSQSRVTGGETQYF TGTGCCAGCTCACAAAGCAGGGTGACGGGGGGAGAGACCCAGTACTTC